The 28 T cell receptor beta chains reported below all come from one sample, sequenced in a study of glioma-infiltrating T cells. Using RNA template, CDR3s of TCR alpha and beta were amplified with iRepertoire arm-PCR. One entry per CDR3 protein results from TCRdb running MiXCR on the multiplex PCR reads. Among approximately 88,000 distinct CDR3 sequences, approximately 22% were seen once, and the ten largest hold 5.5% to 7.5%. Sequencing used glioma tissue, nonneoplastic brain tissue, or PBMCs (not recorded which). The receptors were gathered from a human donor with low-grade glioma or glioblastoma, undergoing nonglioma brain surgery, or in good health (not recorded which).

The chain carries TRBV11-3 and TRBJ2-3; D not resolved. The V end lost 5 bases, the J end lost 2 bases, and 14 bases lay between the germline ends. Germline CDR1 SGHNT, CDR2 YENEEA. The CDR3 consists of 15 residues. The CDR3 sequence: CASSPDGRITDTQYF. The CDR3 nucleotides read TGTGCCAGCAGCCCCGATGGAAGAATCACAGATACGCAGTATTTT.

The sample holds a few counts of this clonotype. The chain carries TRBV5-1 and TRBJ2-7, with a possible D match to TRBD2 (5 bases). Trimming stripped 2 bases from V and 6 bases from J, with 12 bases between. CDR1 and CDR2 from the germline V gene are SGHRS and YFSETQ. The CDR3 is 13 residues long. The CDR3 protein is CASSFGGFFEQYF. CDR3 coding DNA: TGCGCCAGCAGCTTCGGAGGCTTTTTCGAGCAGTACTTC.

On this clonotype: A much larger clone lies a single base off, so this may be a read error. The chain recombines TRBV12-3 or TRBV12-4 with TRBJ1-5, with 8 bases matching TRBD1. This CDR3 has 15 residues. The CDR3 loop reads CASSPGQGGNQPQQF. The CDR3 nucleotides read TGTGCCAGCAGTCCCGGACAGGGTGGCAATCAGCCCCAGCAGTTT.

This clonotype was seen ten or more times. The J gene is TRBJ1-5, the V gene TRBV15; D not certain. This CDR3 has 14 residues. With 5 bases removed from V and 6 bases from J, the gap between germline ends came to 14 bases. Germline CDR1 and CDR2: LNHNV and YYDKDF (reference sequence). The CDR3 region has the DNA TGTGCCACCAGCCCGGAGATAGGGAGTCAGCCCCAGCATTTT. This translates into CATSPEIGSQPQHF.

Details on this clonotype: A read error may explain this, as a much larger clone is one base away. The V and J genes are TRBV7-2 and TRBJ2-5; D ambiguous. CDR1 is SGHTA, CDR2 FQGNSA, per germline. The CDR3 is 14 residues long. In DNA, the CDR3 is TGTGCCAGCAGCCCCCACAGATTCCAAGAGGCCCAGTACTTC. It codes for CASSPHRFQEAQYF.

This clonotype was seen a few times. The gene calls are TRBV7-6 and TRBJ2-1, with 7 positions matching TRBD2. Germline V gene data show CDR1 as SGHVS and CDR2 as FNYEAQ. This CDR3 has 16 residues. The V segment lost 4 bases and the J segment 4 bases; nucleotides outside the gene matches: 10. The CDR3: CASSSPGAGEYNEQFF. The CDR3 DNA reads TGTGCCAGCAGCTCTCCTGGGGCGGGAGAATACAATGAGCAGTTCTTC.

The table lists this clonotype with many counts. The gene calls are TRBV27 and TRBJ1-1; no reliable D call. V lost 3 bases and J 7 bases, leaving 12 bases between the germline ends. The CDR3 is made up of 13 amino acids. CDR1 is MNHEY and CDR2 is SMNVEV in the germline V gene (reference sequence). Here the CDR3 DNA reads TGTGCCAGCAGTTTCACAGACCTTGGTGAAGCTTTCTTT. As protein: CASSFTDLGEAFF.

The V gene is TRBV27, the J gene TRBJ2-1; 9 bases are a match to TRBD1. Trimming removed 3 bases from V and 8 bases from J; junction bases left unmatched: 2. This CDR3 is 13 amino acids long. CDR1 and CDR2 (germline): MNHEY, SMNVEV (reference sequence). The CDR3 spells CASSLGQGYEQFF. The CDR3, as DNA: TGTGCCAGCAGTTTGGGACAGGGCTATGAGCAGTTCTTC.

On this clonotype itself: Mismatch with germline at one junction end may stem from a read error. The chain is built from TRBV12-5 and TRBJ2-2; maybe TRBD2 (5 bases). The length of the CDR3 is 15 residues. Germline assignment: CDR1 LGHNT and CDR2 FRNRAP. For the CDR3, the DNA is TGTACTAGTGGTTTGTCACAGCTTAACACCGGGGAGCTGTTTTTT. It is translated as CTSGLSQLNTGELFF.

This sequence joins TRBV7-2 and TRBJ2-7; D possibly corresponds to TRBD1 (5 bases). Deletions cut 5 bases from V and 2 bases from J, with 13 bases between. The CDR3 covers 14 residues. Germline V gene sequence: CDR1 SGHTA, CDR2 FQGNSA. CDR3 sequence: CASSPAGAAYEQYF. The CDR3 nucleotides read TGTGCCAGCAGCCCAGCTGGGGCCGCCTACGAGCAGTACTTC.

This clonotype has a count of ten or more. The chain recombines TRBV29-1 with TRBJ2-1, with 7 bases identical to TRBD2. J gave up 6 bases and V 6 bases, and 11 bases lay outside the gene matches. Germline values: CDR1 SQVTM, CDR2 ANQGSEA. The CDR3 runs to 14 residues. The CDR3 protein is CSVRAGRASNEQFF. CDR3 nucleotide sequence: TGCAGCGTCCGGGCAGGGAGGGCCTCCAATGAGCAGTTCTTC.

To note about this clonotype: A much larger clonotype is one base distant, so this may be a read error. This chain links TRBV10-3 with TRBJ1-3; D is undetermined. Germline assignment: CDR1 ENHRY and CDR2 SYGVKD. The length of the CDR3 is 14 residues. The CDR3 sequence: CAISDTSSGSTIYF. In DNA, the CDR3 is TGTGCCATCAGTGACACAAGCTCTGGAAGCACCATATATTTT.

There are many counts of this clonotype. The chain uses TRBV6-2 or TRBV6-3 and TRBJ2-7; a weak D match, TRBD2 (6 bases). Germline V gives CDR1 MNHEY, CDR2 SVGEGT. Trimming shortened V by 2 bases and J by 1 base, and 12 bases separated the two germline ends. The CDR3 is 15 amino acids. As DNA, the CDR3 is TGTGCCAGCAGTTACACGGGGACTGCTTCCTACGAGCAGTACTTC. Translation: CASSYTGTASYEQYF.

Concerning this clonotype itself: A read error may account for a junction end that differs from germline. The chain employs TRBV19 and TRBJ2-1, with D possibly TRBD2 on 6 matching bases. The CDR3 sequence is 14 residues long. Per germline, CDR1 LNHDA and CDR2 SQIVND (reference sequence). The DNA for the CDR3 is TGTGCCGGTAGTCCCGGGGGAGACCCCTACGAGCAATTCTTC. Protein: CAGSPGGDPYEQFF.

The chain uses TRBV5-4 and TRBJ2-3, with TRBD1 matching 11 bases. The length of the CDR3 is 15 residues. Germline lookup yields CDR1 SGHNT and CDR2 YYREEE (reference sequence). The junction had 1 base not matched to a gene; V was cut back by 0 bases and J by 4 bases. CDR3 sequence: CASSLGGQGADTQYF. In DNA form, the CDR3 reads TGTGCCAGCAGCTTGGGGGGACAGGGGGCAGATACGCAGTATTTT.

Ten or more counts support this clonotype. The V call is TRBV2, the J call TRBJ2-3; D may match TRBD1 or TRBD2 (5 bases each). Trimming left V 6 bases short and J 7 bases short, with 14 bases between. The CDR3 consists of 13 residues. Looked up from germline, CDR1 is SNHLY and CDR2 is FYNNEI. DNA for the CDR3: TGTGCCAGCAGCGGGGACCCACCGTATACGCAGTATTTT. This codes for CASSGDPPYTQYF.

To note about this clonotype: One junction end disagrees with the germline gene, perhaps due to a read error. The rearrangement uses TRBV5-6 and TRBJ1-1; D ambiguous. From germline, CDR1 is SGHDT and CDR2 YYEEEE. The CDR3 contains 13 residues. The CDR3 coding sequence is TGTGCGAGCAGCTTGCCCGATGGCACTGAAGCTTTCTTT. This gives the protein CASSLPDGTEAFF. Full variable domain (remainder filled in from reference TRBV5-6 and TRBJ1-1): DAGVTQSPTHLIKTRGQQVTLRCSPKSGHDTVSWYQQALGQGPQFIFQYYEEEERQRGNFPDRFSGHQFPNYSSELNVNALLLGDSALYLCASSLPDGTEAFFGQGTRLTVV.

Details on this clonotype: This may stem from a read error, because a much larger clone lies one nucleotide away. The chain recombines TRBV18 with TRBJ2-3; D gene ambiguous. This CDR3 contains 15 residues. CDR1 is KGHSH, CDR2 LQKENI, per germline. CDR3 loop: CASSATGSRADTQNF. The CDR3 DNA sequence: TGTGCCAGCTCAGCCACCGGGTCCCGAGCAGATACGCAGAATTTT.

Concerning this clonotype itself: Being one base from a much bigger clone, this may be a read error. The rearrangement links TRBV18 to TRBJ2-3; D might be TRBD1 (5 bases). Germline V lookup: CDR1 KGHSH, CDR2 LQKENI. The CDR3 spans 15 residues. CDR3 DNA: TGTGCCAGCTTACCAACCCAGGGCCGCACAGATACGCAGTATTTT. Its protein product is CASLPTQGRTDTQYF.

As for this clonotype: A much larger clone is a single base away; this may be a read error. The rearrangement links TRBV14 to TRBJ1-2; D is unresolved. The CDR3 is made up of 14 amino acids. CDR1 is SGHDN and CDR2 is FVKESK in the germline V gene. The CDR3: CASSRTIANYGYNF. In nucleotides, the CDR3 is TGTGCCAGCAGCCGAACCATCGCTAACTATGGCTACAACTTC.

This clonotype occurred many times. The rearrangement joins TRBV19 to TRBJ1-5, with D perhaps matching TRBD1 (6 bases). The V end was cut by 6 bases, the J end by 11 bases, with 14 bases between. Germline V gene sequence: CDR1 LNHDA, CDR2 SQIVND (reference sequence). The CDR3 length is 12 residues. The CDR3 here is CASSEKQGSQHF. The CDR3 nucleotides read TGTGCCAGTAGCGAAAAACAGGGATCCCAGCATTTT.

The V call is TRBV5-4, the J call TRBJ1-2; TRBD1 matches 10 bases. Trimming at V came to 4 bases and at J to 7 bases, leaving 10 bases not matched to a gene. Germline CDR1 SGHNT, CDR2 YYREEE (reference sequence). The CDR3 extends over 15 amino acids. DNA of the CDR3: TGTGCCAGCAGCACAACCGGGACAGGGGCTTTTGGCTACACCTTC. Its protein is CASSTTGTGAFGYTF.

This clonotype has just a few counts. This chain links TRBV2 with TRBJ2-1; TRBD2 matches 7 bases. This CDR3 contains 13 residues. After removal of 3 bases from V and 8 bases from J, the junction contained 4 bases not matched to a gene. Germline CDR1 SNHLY, CDR2 FYNNEI. The CDR3 bases are TGTGCCAGCAGTGACGGCGGGAGACATGAGCAGTTCTTC. Its translation is CASSDGGRHEQFF. Full variable domain (rest looked up from reference TRBV2 and TRBJ2-1): EPEVTQTPSHQVTQMGQEVILRCVPISNHLYFYWYRQILGQKVEFLVSFYNNEISEKSEIFDDQFSVERPDGSNFTLKIRSTKLEDSAMYFCASSDGGRHEQFFGPGTRLTVL.

The sample holds many counts of this clonotype. The rearrangement links TRBV2 to TRBJ2-1; 14 nucleotides align to TRBD2. Germline V gene sequence: CDR1 SNHLY, CDR2 FYNNEI. The V and J ends lost 5 bases and 6 bases, in that order; junction bases with no gene match: 6. There are 16 residues in the CDR3. CDR3 protein: CASSSTSGRDGNEQFF. CDR3 sequence (DNA): TGTGCCAGCAGTTCGACTAGCGGGAGGGACGGCAATGAGCAGTTCTTC.

This clonotype was counted many times. The genes are TRBV6-1 and TRBJ2-3; D is uncertain. The CDR3 extends over 12 amino acids. Trimming pared 5 bases from V and 6 bases from J, leaving 9 bases between. Germline assignment: CDR1 MNHNS and CDR2 SASEGT. The DNA of the CDR3 is TGTGCCAGCAGTTTTTGGTCCGATACGCAGTATTTT. Its protein is CASSFWSDTQYF.

There are many counts of this clonotype. The rearrangement uses TRBV12-3 or TRBV12-4 and TRBJ1-3; TRBD1 might be the D (6 bases). The CDR3 loop spans 14 amino acids. Trimming removed 8 bases at V and 0 bases at J, with 11 bases between. The CDR3: CASGLTGSGNTIYF. CDR3 bases: TGTGCCAGCGGATTGACAGGCTCTGGAAACACCATATATTTT.

A remark on this clonotype: It may be a read error: a sequence one base away is much more abundant. This chain links TRBV5-1 with TRBJ1-5; D not certain. The CDR3 length is 15 residues. CDR1 is SGHRS, CDR2 YFSETQ, per germline. The V end lost 4 bases, the J end lost 9 bases, and 20 bases lay between the germline ends. The chain's CDR3 is CASSPSMGPDGPQHF. The DNA for the CDR3 is TGCGCCAGCAGCCCAAGTATGGGTCCCGACGGGCCCCAGCATTTT.

V is TRBV2 and J is TRBJ2-2, with 9 bases fitting TRBD2. The CDR3 is 14 residues long. Trimming cost V 9 bases and J 6 bases; bases outside gene matches: 8. Germline CDR1 SNHLY, CDR2 FYNNEI. CDR3 region: CASRLAGLAGELFF. In DNA form, the CDR3 reads TGTGCCAGTCGGCTAGCGGGACTTGCCGGGGAGCTGTTTTTT.